These 18 T cell receptor beta chains share one sample of origin, sequenced in a study of CD8+ T cells in alopecia areata. The sequencing template was cDNA reverse transcribed from extracted RNA. Sequenced by immunoSEQ multiplex PCR; TCRdb stores in-frame clones only, minus some. The sample yields 150,000 to 200,000 clones, 59% seen once. The sequenced sample was CD4+ T cells sorted from blood, obtained at week 0. The receptors stem from a human donor with alopecia areata.

The chain recombines TRBV25-1 with TRBJ1-6; D perhaps matches TRBD1 (6 bases). The germline V gene has CDR1 MGHDK and CDR2 SYGVNS. V lost 8 bases and J lost 3, with 14 bases in between. This CDR3 region has 15 residues. CDR3 in DNA: TGTGCCAGCCGACAGGACCTCCTCTATAATTCACCCCTCCACTTT. Protein product: CASRQDLLYNSPLHF.

The chain links TRBV7-9 to TRBJ2-3, with 9 bases fitting TRBD1. The CDR3 is 16 residues long. J gave up 4 bases and V 7 bases, and 12 bases lay outside the gene matches. Germline assignment: CDR1 SEHNR and CDR2 FQNEAQ (reference sequence). The CDR3 sequence: CASTRIRQGVADTQYF. The CDR3 DNA sequence: TGTGCCAGCACCCGGATTAGACAGGGGGTCGCAGATACGCAGTATTTT.

The chain combines TRBV29-1 with TRBJ1-1; D gene unclear. The germline CDR1 and CDR2 sequences are SQVTM and ANQGSEA. The CDR3 is made up of 15 amino acids. V lost 4 bases to trimming and J lost 3 bases, with 18 bases between them. The CDR3 here is CSVGWAGGRDTEAFF. The CDR3 DNA is TGCAGCGTTGGTTGGGCGGGCGGGAGAGACACTGAAGCTTTCTTT.

The genes are TRBV29-1 and TRBJ1-2, with D possibly being TRBD1 (5 bases). V was clipped by 4 bases and J by 7 bases, with 13 bases between them. Germline CDR1 SQVTM, CDR2 ANQGSEA. The CDR3 is 12 amino acids. The CDR3 sequence: CSVVVAGSGYTF. Written as DNA, the CDR3 is TGCAGCGTTGTTGTGGCAGGGTCTGGCTACACCTTC.

The chain combines TRBV5-1 with TRBJ2-1, with D maybe TRBD1 (5 bases). Per germline, CDR1 SGHRS and CDR2 YFSETQ. V lost 1 base and J 8 bases, leaving 13 bases between the germline ends. This CDR3 region has 14 residues. CDR3 loop: CASSLNRLGDEQFF. The CDR3 region has the DNA TGCGCCAGCAGCTTGAACAGGTTGGGCGATGAGCAGTTCTTC. The variable domain in full, with the rest retrieved from reference TRBV5-1 and TRBJ2-1, is KAGVTQTPRYLIKTRGQQVTLSCSPISGHRSVSWYQQTPGQGLQFLFEYFSETQRNKGNFPGRFSGRQFSNSRSEMNVSTLELGDSALYLCASSLNRLGDEQFFGPGTRLTVL.

The V call is TRBV29-1, the J call TRBJ2-5; D not certain. V gave up 7 bases and J gave up 0 bases, with 12 bases separating them. The CDR3 is 13 amino acids. The germline V gene encodes CDR1 SQVTM and CDR2 ANQGSEA. The CDR3: CSAKRLDQETQYF. CDR3 in DNA: TGCAGCGCCAAACGGTTGGACCAAGAGACCCAGTACTTC.

This chain uses TRBV30 with TRBJ1-1; TRBD1 is a possible D gene (5 bases). This CDR3 is built from 13 residues. V was clipped by 4 bases and J by 5 bases, with 14 bases between them. The germline CDR1 and CDR2 sequences are GTSNPN and SVGIG (reference sequence). The CDR3 DNA reads as TGTGCCTGGACCGAAAGGGGAACAACTGAAGCTTTCTTT. It is translated as CAWTERGTTEAFF.

This clone was detected only a few times. This chain connects TRBV5-1 to TRBJ1-2; the match to TRBD1 covers 8 bases. Germline loops: CDR1 SGHRS, CDR2 YFSETQ. This CDR3 spans 15 amino acids. Trimming removed 4 bases from V and 3 bases from J; junction bases left unmatched: 8. CDR3 sequence (DNA): TGCGCCAGCAGCCTCAGGACAGGGTCGGACTATGGCTACACCTTC. This sequence encodes CASSLRTGSDYGYTF.

This chain connects TRBV15 to TRBJ2-3; either TRBD1 or TRBD2 may supply D (5 bases each). V lost 0 bases to trimming and J lost 5 bases, with 15 bases between them. The CDR3 sequence is 16 residues long. The V gene's germline CDR1 is LNHNV and CDR2 YYDKDF (reference sequence). The CDR3 loop is CATSRERGPSLDTQYF. The CDR3 DNA sequence: TGTGCCACCAGCAGAGAGAGGGGTCCATCCCTAGATACGCAGTATTTT.

This clone was counted between two and nine times. The chain links TRBV7-2 to TRBJ1-4, with 8 bases lining up with TRBD1. This CDR3 is built from 15 residues. Germline CDR1 is SGHTA and CDR2 is FQGNSA. V dropped 1 base and J dropped 4; count of bases not matched to a gene: 2. CDR3 sequence reads: CASSLVDRGNEKLFF. The CDR3 DNA follows: TGTGCCAGCAGCTTAGTTGACAGGGGTAATGAAAAACTGTTTTTT. Full variable domain (missing parts from reference TRBV7-2 and TRBJ1-4): GAGVSQSPSNKVTEKGKDVELRCDPISGHTALYWYRQSLGQGLEFLIYFQGNSAPDKSGLPSDRFSAERTGGSVSTLTIQRTQQEDSAVYLCASSLVDRGNEKLFFGSGTQLSVL.

The sample holds one count of this clone. This chain joins TRBV7-9 and TRBJ1-2; 9 bases fit TRBD1. With 6 bases clipped from V and 9 bases from J, the junction kept 5 bases outside the gene matches. This CDR3 comprises 12 residues. Germline assignment: CDR1 SEHNR and CDR2 FQNEAQ (reference sequence). Here the CDR3 reads CASRPGQGSYTF. In nucleotides, the CDR3 is TGTGCCAGCAGGCCGGGACAGGGAAGCTACACCTTC.

This sequence joins TRBV6-5 and TRBJ2-7, with D possibly matching TRBD2 (5 bases). V was trimmed by 7 bases and J by 6 bases, leaving 10 bases between them. CDR1 and CDR2 from the germline V gene are MNHEY and SVGAGI. The CDR3 totals 11 residues. As DNA, the CDR3 is TGTGCCAGCACTGAGGGTTCCGAGCAGTACTTC. Its protein product is CASTEGSEQYF.

The gene calls are TRBV11-2 and TRBJ2-7; 8 nucleotides match TRBD2. Losses at the gene ends were 5 bases for V and 2 bases for J; bases not matched to a gene: 8. The CDR3 consists of 15 residues. Germline V gene data show CDR1 as SGHAT and CDR2 as FQNNGV. This CDR3 is CASSQASGGTYEQYF. The DNA of the CDR3 is TGTGCCAGCAGCCAAGCGAGCGGGGGTACCTACGAGCAGTACTTC.

The rearrangement links TRBV6-5 to TRBJ1-2; 8 bases map to TRBD1. This CDR3 is 15 amino acids long. Looked up from germline, CDR1 is MNHEY and CDR2 is SVGAGI. The junction had 11 bases not matched to a gene; V was cut back by 4 bases and J by 7 bases. In DNA form, the CDR3 reads TGTGCCAGCAGTTCCACTGGGACAGGAGGCAGTGGCTACACCTTC. As protein: CASSSTGTGGSGYTF.

J is TRBJ2-6 and V is TRBV7-8, with 9 nucleotides matching TRBD2. In germline, CDR1 is SGHVS, CDR2 FQNEAQ. Trimming removed 7 bases from V and 0 bases from J; junction bases left unmatched: 16. CDR3 length: 20 residues. This CDR3 is CASTGGGLANPSSGANVLTF. CDR3 bases: TGTGCCAGCACCGGAGGGGGACTAGCCAACCCCAGCTCTGGGGCCAACGTCCTGACTTTC. Full variable domain (outside the CDR3, taken from reference TRBV7-8 and TRBJ2-6): GAGVSQSPRYKVAKRGQDVALRCDPISGHVSLFWYQQALGQGPEFLTYFQNEAQLDKSGLPSDRFFAERPEGSVSTLKIQRTQQEDSAVYLCASTGGGLANPSSGANVLTFGAGSRLTVL.

The rearrangement links TRBV5-1 to TRBJ2-1; D gene ambiguous. The CDR3 runs 14 residues. V was pared by 0 bases and J by 7 bases, with 11 bases between. Germline CDR1 reads SGHRS; CDR2 reads YFSETQ. This CDR3 reads CASSLARQVNEQFF. The CDR3 DNA sequence: TGCGCCAGCAGCTTGGCACGTCAGGTGAATGAGCAGTTCTTC.

This clone was observed a few times. V gene TRBV2 combines with J gene TRBJ1-6, with D hard to call. The CDR3 totals 11 residues. The germline CDR1 and CDR2 sequences are SNHLY and FYNNEI. Trimming removed 2 bases at V and 13 bases at J, with 6 bases between. CDR3 sequence: CASSERAPLHF. CDR3 bases: TGTGCCAGCAGTGAAAGGGCTCCCCTCCACTTT.

The chain couples TRBV7-9 to TRBJ1-1; D perhaps matches TRBD1 (5 bases). The V end lost 11 bases, the J end lost 5 bases, and 9 bases lay between the germline ends. The germline CDR1 and CDR2 sequences are SEHNR and FQNEAQ (reference sequence). This CDR3 contains 10 residues. CDR3 DNA sequence: TGTGCCTCCGAGGGGACTGAAGCTTTCTTT. Translating it yields CASEGTEAFF.